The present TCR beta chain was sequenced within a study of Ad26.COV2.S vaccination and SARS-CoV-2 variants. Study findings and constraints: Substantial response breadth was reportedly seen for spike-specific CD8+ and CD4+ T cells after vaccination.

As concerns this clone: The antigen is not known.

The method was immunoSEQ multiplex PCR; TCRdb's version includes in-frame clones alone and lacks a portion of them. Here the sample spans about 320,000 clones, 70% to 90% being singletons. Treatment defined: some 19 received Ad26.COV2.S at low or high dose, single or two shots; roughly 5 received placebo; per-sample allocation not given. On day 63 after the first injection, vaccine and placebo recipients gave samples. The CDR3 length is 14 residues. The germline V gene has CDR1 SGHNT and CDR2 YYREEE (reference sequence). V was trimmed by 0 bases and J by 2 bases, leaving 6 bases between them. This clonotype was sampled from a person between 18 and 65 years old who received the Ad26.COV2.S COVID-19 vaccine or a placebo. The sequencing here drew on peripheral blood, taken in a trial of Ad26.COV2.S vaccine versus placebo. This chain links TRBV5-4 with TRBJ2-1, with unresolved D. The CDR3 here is CASSLGNAYNEQFF. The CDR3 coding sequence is TGTGCCAGCAGCTTGGGCAACGCCTACAATGAGCAGTTCTTC.